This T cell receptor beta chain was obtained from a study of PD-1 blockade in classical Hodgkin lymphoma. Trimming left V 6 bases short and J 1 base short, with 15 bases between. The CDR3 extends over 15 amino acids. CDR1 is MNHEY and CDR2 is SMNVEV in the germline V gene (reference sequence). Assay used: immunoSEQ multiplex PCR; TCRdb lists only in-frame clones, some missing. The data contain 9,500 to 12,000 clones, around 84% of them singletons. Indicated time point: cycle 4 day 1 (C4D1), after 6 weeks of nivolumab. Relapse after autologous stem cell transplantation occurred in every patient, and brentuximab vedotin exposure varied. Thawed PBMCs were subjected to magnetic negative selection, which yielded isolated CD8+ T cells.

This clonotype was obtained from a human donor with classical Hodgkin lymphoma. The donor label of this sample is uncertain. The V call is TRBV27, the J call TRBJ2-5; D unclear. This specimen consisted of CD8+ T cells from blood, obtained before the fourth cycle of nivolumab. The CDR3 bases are TGTGCCAGCAGCCCGGTCTATCTTTTCCAAGAGACCCAGTACTTC. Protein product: CASSPVYLFQETQYF.